This T cell receptor (beta chain) originates from a study of cytomegalovirus exposure and HLA in healthy donors. Concerning this clone: Its specificity is unknown.

This CDR3 is 13 amino acids long. J lost 5 bases, V lost 5 bases, and 5 bases had no gene match. CDR1 and CDR2 from the germline V gene are SGHTA and FQGNSA. General study results and limits: Most of the CMV-associated TCR beta chains (in a later analysis) appeared to be HLA-restricted. There was a cluster of highly shared sequence variants that was likely a sequencing artifact. Among the CMV-associated chains, a few were confirmed in vitro as specific for CMV antigens.

PCR employed 60 Vbeta and 13 Jbeta primers. Repertoires were generated with immunoSEQ multiplex PCR, while TCRdb's copy carries only in-frame clones and drops some. The data contain 100,000 to 150,000 clones, approximately 73% of them singletons. The chain combines TRBV7-2 with TRBJ2-5, with 7 bases that match TRBD2. Sample: PBMCs. The origin of this receptor is a man aged 60 to 69 in good health and CMV-seropositive. The CDR3 region is CASSRTRGETQYF. In nucleotides, the CDR3 is TGTGCCAGCAGCCGGACTAGAGGCGAGACCCAGTACTTC. Together with reference TRBV7-2 and TRBJ2-5, the CDR3 gives the full variable domain: GAGVSQSPSNKVTEKGKDVELRCDPISGHTALYWYRQSLGQGLEFLIYFQGNSAPDKSGLPSDRFSAERTGGSVSTLTIQRTQQEDSAVYLCASSRTRGETQYFGPGTRLLVL.